Shown below are 2 T cell receptor beta chains from a single sample sequenced in a study of T cells after yellow fever vaccination. MiXCR, run by TCRdb on the 5' RACE reads, gives a single entry per CDR3 protein. Of some 560,000 distinct CDR3 sequences in the sample, around 17% were seen once. Sequenced here: PBMCs, sampled 5 days after the first yellow fever vaccination. The receptors derive from a man between 18 and 29 years old who received the YFV17D yellow fever vaccine.

The table lists this clonotype with a few counts. The J gene is TRBJ2-5, the V gene TRBV11-2; D remains ambiguous. V lost 1 base and J 4 bases, leaving 10 bases between the germline ends. The CDR3 totals 14 residues. Per the germline V gene, CDR1 is SGHAT and CDR2 is FQNNGV. CDR3 DNA: TGTGCCAGCAGCTTAGTCTCTCGCCGAGAGACCCAGTACTTC. This encodes CASSLVSRRETQYF. Filled out from reference TRBV11-2 and TRBJ2-5, the complete variable domain reads EAGVAQSPRYKIIEKRQSVAFWCNPISGHATLYWYQQILGQGPKLLIQFQNNGVVDDSQLPKDRFSAERLKGVDSTLKIQPAKLEDSAVYLCASSLVSRRETQYFGPGTRLLVL.

This clonotype was observed a few times. The chain uses TRBV4-3 and TRBJ2-4; D perhaps matches TRBD2 (5 bases). CDR3 length: 16 residues. CDR1 LGHNA and CDR2 YSLEER come from the germline V gene. V gave up 0 bases and J gave up 1 base, with 10 bases separating them. The CDR3: CASSQDRSGAKNIQYF. CDR3 in DNA: TGCGCCAGCAGCCAAGATCGGTCGGGGGCCAAAAACATTCAGTACTTC.